This T cell receptor beta chain derives from a study of human T cells and chemical hapten exposure. TCRdb passed the RACE reads through MiXCR, listing each CDR3 protein once. Of approximately 60,000 distinct CDR3 sequences listed, 9.3% are singletons. Ten or more counts support this clonotype. Its antigen is not identified. Study-level findings and limits: Significantly more large CDR3 similarity clusters arose among expanded TCRs than among controls.

Trimming left V 4 bases short and J 4 bases short, with 8 bases between. Germline assignment: CDR1 SQVTM and CDR2 ANQGSEA. This CDR3 comprises 11 residues. Time point given: patch test 1, 2 weeks after DPC sensitization. The treatment is: therapeutic diphenylcyclopropenone sensitization with weekly scalp DPC. This sequence was found in a woman aged 40 to 55 with alopecia areata. Some clones in this sample may be carry-over from other donors' samples. The chain has TRBV29-1 and TRBJ2-7, with TRBD2 as a possible D gene (6 bases). Sequenced here: whole blood, sampled in connection with sensitization to the hapten diphenylcyclopropenone (DPC). In nucleotides, the CDR3 is TGCAGCGTTGGCCGGGAGTACGAGCAGTACTTC. Its protein is CSVGREYEQYF.